This T cell receptor beta chain originates from a study of tumor and adjacent non-tumor tissue in lung cancer. This CDR3 comprises 15 residues. The germline V gene encodes CDR1 MNHEY and CDR2 SVGAGI. A modified ARM-PCR protocol with three rounds of nested PCR amplified TCRbeta. TCRdb used MiXCR to reprocess the multiplex PCR reads, holding one entry per CDR3 protein. This sample has roughly 69,000 distinct CDR3 sequences, with around 82% found just once. Regarding this clonotype: This may arise from a read error, as a much more abundant clone is one base away.

This sample's RNA came from whole unsorted tissue. The normal lung tissue was taken more than 3 cm from the tumor edge. The material sequenced was distant non-tumor lung tissue. This sequence was found in a man in his fifties or sixties with non-small cell lung cancer. The chain is built from TRBV6-5 and TRBJ2-1; D may be TRBD2 (5 bases). CDR3 region: CVSSYTGIPLSEQFF. In DNA form, the CDR3 reads TGTGTCAGCAGTTATACCGGGATCCCCCTAAGTGAGCAGTTCTTC.